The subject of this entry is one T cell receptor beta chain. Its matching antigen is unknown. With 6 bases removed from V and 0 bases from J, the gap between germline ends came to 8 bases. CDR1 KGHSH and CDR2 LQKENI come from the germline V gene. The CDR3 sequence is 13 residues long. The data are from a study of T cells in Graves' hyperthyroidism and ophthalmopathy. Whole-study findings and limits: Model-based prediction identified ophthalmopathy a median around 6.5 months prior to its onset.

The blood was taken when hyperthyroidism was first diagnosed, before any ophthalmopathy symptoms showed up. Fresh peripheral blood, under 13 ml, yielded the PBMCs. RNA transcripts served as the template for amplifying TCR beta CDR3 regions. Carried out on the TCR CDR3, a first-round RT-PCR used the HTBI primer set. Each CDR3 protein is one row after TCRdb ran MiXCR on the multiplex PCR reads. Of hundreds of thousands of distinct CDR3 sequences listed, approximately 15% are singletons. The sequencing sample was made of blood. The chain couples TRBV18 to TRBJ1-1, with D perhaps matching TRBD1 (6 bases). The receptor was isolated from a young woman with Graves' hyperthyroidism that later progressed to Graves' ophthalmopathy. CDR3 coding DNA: TGTGCCAGCTCGGGGACAATGAACACTGAAGCTTTCTTT. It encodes CASSGTMNTEAFF.